This TCR beta chain was obtained from a study of breast tumors, draining lymph nodes, adjacent tissues. This clonotype appeared many times. Each CDR3 protein gets one entry after TCRdb re-called the multiplex PCR reads with MiXCR. The sample lists roughly 220,000 distinct CDR3 sequences, under 40% occurring once. Trimming removed 1 base from V and 6 bases from J; junction bases left unmatched: 4. The germline CDR1 and CDR2 sequences are SGHVS and FNYEAQ. This CDR3 comprises 15 residues. Axillary draining lymph nodes of breast cancer patients supplied the node samples. What was sequenced was axillary lymph node tissue. V usage is TRBV7-6 and J usage is TRBJ2-2, with TRBD1 matching over 8 bases. This clonotype was sampled from a female donor with breast cancer. Some clones in this sample may be carry-over from other donors' samples. CDR3 coding DNA: TGTGCCAGCAGCTTAGGGACAGGGTTTTCCGGGGAGCTGTTTTTT. It translates to CASSLGTGFSGELFF. Drawing the rest from reference TRBV7-6 and TRBJ2-2, the complete variable domain is GAGVSQSPRYKVTKRGQDVALRCDPISGHVSLYWYRQALGQGPEFLTYFNYEAQQDKSGLPNDRFSAERPEGSISTLTIQRTEQRDSAMYRCASSLGTGFSGELFFGEGSRLTVL.